The 3 T cell receptor beta chains in this list originate from one sample, sequenced in a study of chemoradiotherapy in HPV16-positive cancers. The method was immunoSEQ multiplex PCR; TCRdb's version includes in-frame clones alone and lacks a portion of them. Here the sample spans 15,000 to 20,000 clones, over 90% being singletons. The sample here was blood, taken from a patient who underwent chemoradiotherapy. The receptors originated from a human donor with HPV-associated anogenital cancer.

This clone was observed a single time. The chain couples TRBV2 to TRBJ2-5, with D unclear. CDR1 and CDR2 (germline): SNHLY, FYNNEI. The CDR3 is 14 amino acids. V lost 10 bases to trimming and J lost 2 bases, with 17 bases between them. Here the CDR3 reads CATPLPGGQETQYF. For the CDR3, the DNA is TGTGCCACACCATTACCGGGCGGACAAGAGACCCAGTACTTC.

This chain links TRBV4-1 with TRBJ1-2; 8 nucleotides line up with TRBD1. The J segment lost 5 bases and the V segment lost 1 base, leaving 12 bases of the junction unmatched. In germline, CDR1 is MGHRA, CDR2 YSYEKL. The CDR3 has 17 residues. CDR3 DNA sequence: TGCGCCAGCAGCCAAGTAGGCAACAGGGGGGTAGATTATGGCTACACCTTC. As protein: CASSQVGNRGVDYGYTF.

This chain uses TRBV2 with TRBJ2-2, with D possibly called TRBD1 or TRBD2 (5 bases each). V lost 8 bases and J lost 4, with 14 bases in between. Germline V gene lookup returns CDR1 SNHLY and CDR2 FYNNEI. This CDR3 contains 14 residues. As DNA, the CDR3 is TGTGCCAGCGGTCGGGGCGCGAGCACCGGGGAGCTGTTTTTT. Translating it yields CASGRGASTGELFF.